This TCR beta chain comes out of a study of blood T cell repertoires in COVID-19. About the research overall: The United States, Italy and Spain supplied acute and convalescent COVID-19 samples. The cDNA or gDNA used as material had been derived from T cells, B-cell-depleted T cells, or PBMCs.

In the original workflow: By means of reference gene primer amplification, nucleated cell counts were estimated. The data were produced by immunoSEQ multiplex PCR, yet TCRdb's version contains in-frame clones alone and is incomplete. The D gene and trimming were derived from the DNA, and the V and J assignments and clone size from that table. The sample lists 70,000 to 80,000 clones; approximately 83% were seen once. V dropped 2 bases and J dropped 11 bases, with 16 bases sitting between them. Germline V gives CDR1 LNHDA, CDR2 SQIVND (reference sequence). This CDR3 region has 14 residues. This receptor was identified in a human donor in a cohort sampled during active COVID-19. The sample was peripheral blood. The genes are TRBV19 and TRBJ1-5, with a possible D match to TRBD1 (6 bases). DNA of the CDR3: TGTGCCAGTAGTATACAGGGGACCCGGGAAGCCCAGCATTTT. Protein: CASSIQGTREAQHF.